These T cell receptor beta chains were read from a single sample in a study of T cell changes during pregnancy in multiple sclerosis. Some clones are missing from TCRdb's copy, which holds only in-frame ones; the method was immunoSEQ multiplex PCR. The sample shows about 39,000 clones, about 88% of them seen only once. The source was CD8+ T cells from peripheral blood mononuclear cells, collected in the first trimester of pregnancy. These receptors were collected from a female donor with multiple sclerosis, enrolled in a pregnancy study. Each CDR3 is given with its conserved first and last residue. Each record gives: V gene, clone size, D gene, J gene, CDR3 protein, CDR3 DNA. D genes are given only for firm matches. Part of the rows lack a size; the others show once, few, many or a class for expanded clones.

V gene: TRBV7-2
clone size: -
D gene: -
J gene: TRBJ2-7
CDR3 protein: CASSLALGHTYEQYF
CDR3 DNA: TGTGCCAGCAGCTTAGCGCTGGGCCATACCTACGAGCAGTACTTC

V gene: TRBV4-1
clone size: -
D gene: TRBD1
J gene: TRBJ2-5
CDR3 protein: CASSQVDRDRGGETQYF
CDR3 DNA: TGCGCCAGCAGCCAAGTTGACCGGGACAGGGGAGGGGAGACCCAGTACTTC

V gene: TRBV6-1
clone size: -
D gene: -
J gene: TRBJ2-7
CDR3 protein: CASSQTGYYEQYF
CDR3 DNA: TGTGCCAGCAGCCAGACTGGATACTACGAGCAGTACTTC

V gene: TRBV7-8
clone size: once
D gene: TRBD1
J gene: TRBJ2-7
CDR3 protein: CASSLVRTGDEQYF
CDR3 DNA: TGTGCCAGCAGCTTAGTTAGGACAGGGGACGAGCAGTACTTC

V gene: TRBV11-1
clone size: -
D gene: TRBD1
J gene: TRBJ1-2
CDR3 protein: CASSYTGTGAGYTF
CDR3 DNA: TGTGCCAGCAGCTATACAGGGACAGGGGCCGGCTACACCTTC

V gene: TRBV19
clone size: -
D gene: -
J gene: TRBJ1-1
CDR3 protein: CASSISGNTEAFF
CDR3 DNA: TGTGCCAGTAGTATATCAGGGAACACTGAAGCTTTCTTT

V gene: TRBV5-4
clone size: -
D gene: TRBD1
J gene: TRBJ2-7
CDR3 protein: CASSQYRGSYEQYF
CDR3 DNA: TGTGCCAGCAGCCAGTACAGGGGGTCCTACGAGCAGTACTTC

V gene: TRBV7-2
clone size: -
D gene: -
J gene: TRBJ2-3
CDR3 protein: CASSHNRLDTQYF
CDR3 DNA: TGTGCCAGCAGCCACAACAGGTTAGATACGCAGTATTTT

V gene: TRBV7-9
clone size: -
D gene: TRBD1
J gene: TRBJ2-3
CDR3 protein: CASSLDLRGDTQYF
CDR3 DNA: TGTGCCAGCAGCTTAGACCTCAGGGGGGATACGCAGTATTTT

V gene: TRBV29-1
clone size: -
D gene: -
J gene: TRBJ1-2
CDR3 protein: CSVEYPYGYTF
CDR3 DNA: TGCAGCGTTGAATATCCCTATGGCTACACCTTC

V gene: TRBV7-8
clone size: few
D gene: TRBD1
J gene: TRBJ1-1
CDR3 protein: CASSPGDRNTEAFF
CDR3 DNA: TGTGCCAGCAGCCCCGGGGACAGGAACACTGAAGCTTTCTTT

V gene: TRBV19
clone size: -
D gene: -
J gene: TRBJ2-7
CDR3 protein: CASSAGVHYEQYF
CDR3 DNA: TGTGCCAGTAGTGCAGGGGTCCACTACGAGCAGTACTTC

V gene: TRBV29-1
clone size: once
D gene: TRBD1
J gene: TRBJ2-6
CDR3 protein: CSVALQGSGANVLTF
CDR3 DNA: TGCAGCGTTGCATTACAGGGGTCCGGGGCCAACGTCCTGACTTTC

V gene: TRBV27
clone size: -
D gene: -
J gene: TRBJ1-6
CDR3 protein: CASSFGGRDSPLHF
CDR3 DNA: TGTGCCAGCAGTTTCGGGGGGCGCGATTCACCCCTCCACTTT

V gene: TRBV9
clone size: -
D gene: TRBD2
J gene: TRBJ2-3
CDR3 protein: CASSVWAGGTDTQYF
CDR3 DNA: TGTGCCAGCAGCGTGTGGGCGGGAGGCACAGATACGCAGTATTTT

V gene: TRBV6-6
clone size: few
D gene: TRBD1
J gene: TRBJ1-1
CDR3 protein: CASRTGGHTEAFF
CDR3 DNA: TGTGCCAGCAGGACAGGGGGTCACACTGAAGCTTTCTTT

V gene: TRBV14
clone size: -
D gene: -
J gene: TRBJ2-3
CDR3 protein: CASSQGESSLTDTQYF
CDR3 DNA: TGTGCCAGCAGCCAAGGGGAGTCGTCCCTCACAGATACGCAGTATTTT

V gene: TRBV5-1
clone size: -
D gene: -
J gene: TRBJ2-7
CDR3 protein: CASSSLRGSSEQYF
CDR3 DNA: TGCGCCAGCAGCTCCCTAAGGGGGAGTTCCGAGCAGTACTTC

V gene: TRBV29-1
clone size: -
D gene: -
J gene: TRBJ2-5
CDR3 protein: CSAWDGGETQYF
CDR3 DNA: TGCAGCGCCTGGGACGGAGGGGAGACCCAGTACTTC

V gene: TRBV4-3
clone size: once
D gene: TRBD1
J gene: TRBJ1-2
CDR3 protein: CASSQTGVDGYTF
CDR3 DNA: TGCGCCAGCAGCCAAACAGGGGTCGATGGCTACACCTTC

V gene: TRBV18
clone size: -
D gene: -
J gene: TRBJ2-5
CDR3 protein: CASSPRGAGGETQYF
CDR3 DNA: TGTGCCAGCTCACCAAGGGGCGCCGGAGGGGAGACCCAGTACTTC

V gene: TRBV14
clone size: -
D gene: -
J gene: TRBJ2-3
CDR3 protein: CASSQNQADTQYF
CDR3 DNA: TGTGCCAGCAGCCAAAACCAAGCGGATACGCAGTATTTT

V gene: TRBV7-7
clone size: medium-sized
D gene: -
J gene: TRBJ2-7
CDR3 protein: CASSPGHNYEQYF
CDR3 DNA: TGTGCTAGCAGCCCGGGTCATAACTACGAGCAGTACTTC

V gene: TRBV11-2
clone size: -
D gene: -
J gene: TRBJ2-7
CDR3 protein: CASSFGQLKYEQYF
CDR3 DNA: TGTGCCAGCAGTTTCGGACAGCTAAAGTACGAGCAGTACTTC

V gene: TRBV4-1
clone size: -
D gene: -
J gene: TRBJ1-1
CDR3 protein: CASSPPGQTEAFF
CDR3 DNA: TGCGCCAGCAGCCCTCCAGGCCAGACTGAAGCTTTCTTT

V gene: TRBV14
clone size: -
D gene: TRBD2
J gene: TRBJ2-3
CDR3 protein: CASSHRLAGVTYSSTDTQYF
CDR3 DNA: TGTGCCAGCAGCCACCGCCTAGCGGGGGTTACGTACTCTAGCACAGATACGCAGTATTTT

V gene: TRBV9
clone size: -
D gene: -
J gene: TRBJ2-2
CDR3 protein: CASRDQGTGELFF
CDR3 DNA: TGTGCCAGCAGGGATCAGGGGACCGGGGAGCTGTTTTTT

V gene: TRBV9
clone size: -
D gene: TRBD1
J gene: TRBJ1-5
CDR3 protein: CASSVGDSSNQPQHF
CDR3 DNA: TGTGCCAGCAGCGTAGGGGACAGTAGCAATCAGCCCCAGCATTTT

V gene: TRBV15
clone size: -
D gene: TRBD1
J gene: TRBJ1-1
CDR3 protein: CATSRGGIFGDRGYLNTEAFF
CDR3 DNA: TGTGCCACCAGCAGAGGGGGGATTTTCGGGGACAGGGGATATTTGAACACTGAAGCTTTCTTT

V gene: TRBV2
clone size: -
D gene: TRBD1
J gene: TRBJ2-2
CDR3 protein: CASTSGQLTGELFF
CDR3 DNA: TGTGCCAGCACGTCGGGACAGCTCACCGGGGAGCTGTTTTTT

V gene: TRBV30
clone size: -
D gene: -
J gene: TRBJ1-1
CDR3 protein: CAFEEGNTEAFF
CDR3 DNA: TGTGCCTTTGAGGAGGGGAACACTGAAGCTTTCTTT

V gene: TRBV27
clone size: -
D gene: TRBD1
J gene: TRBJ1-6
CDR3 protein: CASRDLGQGKSYNSPLHF
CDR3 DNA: TGTGCCAGCAGGGACCTTGGACAGGGAAAATCCTATAATTCACCCCTCCACTTT

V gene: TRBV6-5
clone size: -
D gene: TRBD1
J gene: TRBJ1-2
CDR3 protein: CASRIHRGGYYGYTF
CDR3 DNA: TGTGCCAGCAGAATTCACAGGGGCGGTTACTATGGCTACACCTTC

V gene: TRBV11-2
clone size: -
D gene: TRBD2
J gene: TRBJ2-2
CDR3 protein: CASSFSQLAGNTGELFF
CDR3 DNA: TGTGCCAGCAGCTTTTCCCAACTAGCGGGGAACACCGGGGAGCTGTTTTTT